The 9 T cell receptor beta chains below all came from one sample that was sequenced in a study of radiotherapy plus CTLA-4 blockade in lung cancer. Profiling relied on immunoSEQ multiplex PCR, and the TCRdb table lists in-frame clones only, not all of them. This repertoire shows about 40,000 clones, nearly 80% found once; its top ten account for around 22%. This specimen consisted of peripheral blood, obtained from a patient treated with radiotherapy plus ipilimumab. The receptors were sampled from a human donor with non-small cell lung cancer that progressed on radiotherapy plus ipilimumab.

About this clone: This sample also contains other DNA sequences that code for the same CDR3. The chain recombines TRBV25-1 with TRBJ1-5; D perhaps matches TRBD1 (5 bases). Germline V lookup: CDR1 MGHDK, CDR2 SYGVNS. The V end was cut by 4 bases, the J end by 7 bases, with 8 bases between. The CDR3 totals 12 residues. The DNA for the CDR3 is TGTGCCAGCAGTGGGCAGGGACAGCCCCAGCATTTT. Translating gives CASSGQGQPQHF.

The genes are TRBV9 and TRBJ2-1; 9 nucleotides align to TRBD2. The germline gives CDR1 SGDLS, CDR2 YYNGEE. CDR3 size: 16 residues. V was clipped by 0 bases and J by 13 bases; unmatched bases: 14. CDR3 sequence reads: CASSVGFASGNTEQFF. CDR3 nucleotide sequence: TGTGCCAGCAGCGTAGGTTTTGCTAGCGGGAACACGGAACAGTTCTTC.

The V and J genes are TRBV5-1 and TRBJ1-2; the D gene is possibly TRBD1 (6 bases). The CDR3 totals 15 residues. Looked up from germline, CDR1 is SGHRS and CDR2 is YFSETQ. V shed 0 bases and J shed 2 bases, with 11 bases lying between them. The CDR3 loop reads CASSLAGGQNYGYTF. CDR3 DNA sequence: TGCGCCAGCAGCTTGGCCGGGGGGCAGAACTATGGCTACACCTTC.

The CDR3 DNA reads TGTGCCAGCAGGCGCACTAGCGGGGGAGACAATGAGCAGTTCTTC. Translating gives CASRRTSGGDNEQFF. The rearrangement links TRBV6-5 to TRBJ2-1; 11 bases align to TRBD2. Germline loops: CDR1 MNHEY, CDR2 SVGAGI. The V segment lost 6 bases and the J segment 5 bases; nucleotides outside the gene matches: 6. The CDR3 runs to 15 residues.

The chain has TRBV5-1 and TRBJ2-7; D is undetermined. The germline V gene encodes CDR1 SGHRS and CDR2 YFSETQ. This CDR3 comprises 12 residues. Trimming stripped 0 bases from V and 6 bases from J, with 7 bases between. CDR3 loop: CASSLVGLEQYF. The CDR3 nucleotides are TGCGCCAGCAGCTTGGTGGGCCTCGAGCAGTACTTC.

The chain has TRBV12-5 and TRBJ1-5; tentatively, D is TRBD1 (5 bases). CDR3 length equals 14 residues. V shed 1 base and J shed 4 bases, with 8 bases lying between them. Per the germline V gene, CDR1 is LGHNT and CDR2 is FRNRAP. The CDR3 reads CASGLGQFNQPQHF. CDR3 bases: TGTGCTAGTGGTTTGGGACAGTTTAATCAGCCCCAGCATTTT.

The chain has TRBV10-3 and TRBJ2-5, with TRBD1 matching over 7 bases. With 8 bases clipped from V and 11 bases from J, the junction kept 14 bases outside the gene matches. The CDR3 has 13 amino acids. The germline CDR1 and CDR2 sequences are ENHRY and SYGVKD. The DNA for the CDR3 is TGTGCCATCTGTCCGGGACAGCCCAGGGAGCAGTACTTC. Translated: CAICPGQPREQYF.

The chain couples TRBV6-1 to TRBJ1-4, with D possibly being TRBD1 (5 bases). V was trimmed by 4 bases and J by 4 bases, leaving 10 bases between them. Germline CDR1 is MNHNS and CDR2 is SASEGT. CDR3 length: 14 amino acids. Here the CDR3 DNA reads TGTGCCAGCAGTGTGGGGCAGGGTAATGAAAAACTGTTTTTT. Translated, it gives CASSVGQGNEKLFF.

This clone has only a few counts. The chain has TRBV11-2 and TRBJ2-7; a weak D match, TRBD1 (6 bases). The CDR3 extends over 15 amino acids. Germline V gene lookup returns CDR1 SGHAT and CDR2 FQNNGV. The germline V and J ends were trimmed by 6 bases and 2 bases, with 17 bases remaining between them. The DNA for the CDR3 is TGTGCCAGCAGTTGGACTCGGGACACCACCTACGAGCAGTACTTC. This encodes CASSWTRDTTYEQYF. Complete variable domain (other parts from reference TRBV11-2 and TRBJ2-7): EAGVAQSPRYKIIEKRQSVAFWCNPISGHATLYWYQQILGQGPKLLIQFQNNGVVDDSQLPKDRFSAERLKGVDSTLKIQPAKLEDSAVYLCASSWTRDTTYEQYFGPGTRLTVT.